A selection of T cell receptor beta chains follows, all from one sample in a study of cytomegalovirus exposure and HLA in healthy donors. The repertoire was sequenced with immunoSEQ multiplex PCR; TCRdb's copy has only in-frame clones and lacks some. In all, the sample yields about 140,000 clones. Sample: PBMCs. The receptors originated from a woman between 18 and 29 years old in good health and CMV-seronegative. Both conserved end residues are part of each CDR3. The order of the fields is V gene, CDR3 protein.

V: TRBV4-3; CDR3: CASSQEEGRGDTEAFF
V: TRBV7-2; CDR3: CASRQRDSNEQFF
V: TRBV9; CDR3: CASSVTAGGPSTDTQYF
V: TRBV5-1; CDR3: CASSLGGIAGANEQYF
V: TRBV6-5; CDR3: CASSKPGQGREQYF
V: TRBV19; CDR3: CASSSGTGDEKLFF
V: TRBV7-2; CDR3: CASSLRLELAGGTDTQYF
V: TRBV2; CDR3: CASSAREWNEQYF
V: TRBV27; CDR3: CASSLYQGPSGTGETQYF
V: TRBV9; CDR3: CASSVELGLYGYTF
V: TRBV6-5; CDR3: CASSPGTATEAFF
V: TRBV19; CDR3: CASSISAGLYGYTF
V: TRBV7-8; CDR3: CASSFRTGVRNEQFF
V: TRBV11-2; CDR3: CASSLIPTNTGELFF
V: TRBV10-2; CDR3: CASSDIAGLNEQFF
V: TRBV29-1; CDR3: CSVKPRQDGELFF